This TCR beta chain was profiled in a study of blood T cells in healthy people across ages. The authors ran a second PCR of roughly 7 to 11 cycles using a sample-barcoded 5' primer and a J-beta primer mix. Via MiXCR, TCRdb re-called the 5' RACE reads, giving one row per CDR3 protein. The profile shows about 1.6 million distinct CDR3 sequences, 30% to 40% of them singletons. The CDR3 has 12 amino acids. Trimming pared 7 bases from V and 7 bases from J, leaving 11 bases between. The TCR comes from a woman under 40 in good health. The chain employs TRBV12-3 or TRBV12-4 and TRBJ2-1; D gene ambiguous. Specimen: blood. This CDR3 reads CASTLTINEQFF. The CDR3 coding sequence is TGTGCCAGCACTCTAACTATAAATGAGCAGTTCTTC.